This T cell receptor beta chain derives from a study of T cells in Graves' hyperthyroidism and ophthalmopathy. It was RNA transcripts that yielded the amplified TCR beta CDR3 regions. The HTBI set primed first-round TCR CDR3 RT-PCR. TCRdb re-analysed the multiplex PCR reads in MiXCR, keeping a single row per CDR3 protein. This sample has 610,000 or so distinct CDR3 sequences; more than 45% occur once, and the top ten carry approximately 8.4%. The CDR3 is made up of 16 amino acids. V lost 1 base, J lost 5 bases, and 18 bases lay in between. The germline V gene encodes CDR1 DFQATT and CDR2 SNEGSKA (reference sequence).

The chain recombines TRBV20-1 with TRBJ2-1; D is ambiguous. The sample was peripheral blood or thyroid tissue (not recorded which). This receptor was taken from a woman aged 18-29 years with Graves' hyperthyroidism. CDR3 residues: CSARGSENPLDNEQFF. The CDR3 coding sequence is TGCAGTGCTAGAGGATCGGAGAACCCCCTGGACAATGAGCAGTTCTTC.